The 7 T cell receptor beta chains below come from one sample, sequenced in a study of regulatory T cells in long-lasting Graves disease. Arm-PCR of CDR3 regions with iRepertoire HTBI primers generated TCR beta libraries. One entry per CDR3 protein, called by TCRdb with MiXCR from the multiplex PCR reads. Of roughly 450,000 distinct CDR3 sequences listed, about 22% are singletons. As for time point: persistent/refractory GD, antithyroid drugs over 5 years with positive TRAb. PBMC RNA served as the TCR library source. The source material was peripheral blood mononuclear cells (PBMCs), sampled when the disease was refractory, from a patient treated with antithyroid drugs. The receptors derive from a female donor with Graves disease.

This clonotype was seen a handful of times. V gene TRBV15 combines with J gene TRBJ1-5; possible D gene TRBD1, 5 bases. The V gene lost 0 bases and the J gene lost 6 bases, with 12 bases spanning the gap. CDR1 and CDR2 from the germline V gene are LNHNV and YYDKDF (reference sequence). This CDR3 is built from 15 residues. The CDR3 nucleotides are TGTGCCACCAGCAGAGAAGGGGTTGTGGGTCAGCCCCAGCATTTT. Protein product: CATSREGVVGQPQHF.

This clonotype has just a few counts. The rearrangement joins TRBV6-1 to TRBJ2-7; TRBD1 or TRBD2 may be the D gene (5 bases each). This CDR3 contains 17 residues. CDR1 and CDR2 (germline): MNHNS, SASEGT. V was shortened by 3 bases and J by 4 bases, with 22 bases between the two germline ends. The CDR3 spells CASSDPSSGRSSYEQYF. CDR3 coding DNA: TGTGCCAGCAGTGACCCCAGCTCGGGACGGAGTTCTTACGAGCAGTACTTC.

In its sample, this clonotype was seen many times. V usage is TRBV15 and J usage is TRBJ2-5; 14 bases are shared with TRBD2. Trimming at V came to 1 base and at J to 5 bases, leaving 3 bases not matched to a gene. CDR3 size: 16 residues. Germline V gives CDR1 LNHNV, CDR2 YYDKDF (reference sequence). In DNA form, the CDR3 reads TGTGCCACCAGCAGAGGGACTAGCGGGGGGCGTGAGACCCAGTACTTC. Amino acid sequence: CATSRGTSGGRETQYF.

The chain is built from TRBV11-2 and TRBJ2-3, with TRBD2 matching over 7 bases. Germline CDR1 is SGHAT and CDR2 is FQNNGV. Trimming took 5 bases from V and 4 from J; bases not matched to a gene: 6. There are 14 residues in the CDR3. For the CDR3, the DNA is TGTGCCAGCAGCGTTGGACTAGAGTCAGATACGCAGTATTTT. Its translation: CASSVGLESDTQYF.

This clonotype appeared many times. The V and J genes are TRBV6-5 and TRBJ2-5, with D perhaps matching TRBD2 (7 bases). Germline CDR1 and CDR2: MNHEY and SVGAGI. This CDR3 contains 14 residues. The germline V and J ends were trimmed by 2 bases and 4 bases, with 11 bases remaining between them. CDR3: CASSYTRGGETQYF. The CDR3 region has the DNA TGTGCCAGCAGTTACACGAGGGGGGGAGAGACCCAGTACTTC.

This chain connects TRBV12-3 or TRBV12-4 to TRBJ1-5, with D perhaps TRBD1 (5 bases). The CDR3 extends over 15 amino acids. Trimming shortened V by 3 bases and J by 7 bases, and 16 bases separated the two germline ends. CDR3 bases: TGTGCCAGCAGTTTTACCCAGGGATCCGGGCAGCCCCAGCATTTT. Its translation: CASSFTQGSGQPQHF.

This clonotype was seen more than once but under ten times. The rearrangement joins TRBV10-3 to TRBJ2-7; 10 nucleotides line up with TRBD1. Losses at the gene ends were 3 bases for V and 4 bases for J; bases not matched to a gene: 3. The CDR3 extends over 14 amino acids. The germline V gene has CDR1 ENHRY and CDR2 SYGVKD. CDR3 protein: CAISDGDRGYEQYF. For the CDR3, the DNA is TGTGCCATCAGTGATGGGGACAGGGGATACGAGCAGTACTTC.